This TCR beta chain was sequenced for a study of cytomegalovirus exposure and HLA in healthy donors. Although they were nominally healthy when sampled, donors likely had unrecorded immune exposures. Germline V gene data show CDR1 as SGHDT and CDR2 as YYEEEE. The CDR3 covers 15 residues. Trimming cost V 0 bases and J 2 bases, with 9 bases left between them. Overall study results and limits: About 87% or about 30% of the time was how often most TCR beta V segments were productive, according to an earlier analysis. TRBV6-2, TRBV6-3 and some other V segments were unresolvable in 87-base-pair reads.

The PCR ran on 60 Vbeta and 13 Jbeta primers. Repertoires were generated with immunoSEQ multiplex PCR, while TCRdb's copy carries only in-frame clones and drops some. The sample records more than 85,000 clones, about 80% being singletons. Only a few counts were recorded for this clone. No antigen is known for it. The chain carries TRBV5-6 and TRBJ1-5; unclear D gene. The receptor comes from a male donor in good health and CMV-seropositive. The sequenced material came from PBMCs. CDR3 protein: CASSLGSLGNQPQHF. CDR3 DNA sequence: TGTGCCAGCAGCTTGGGCAGTCTGGGCAATCAGCCCCAGCATTTT.